One and the same sample provided the 8 T cell receptor beta chains below, sequenced in a study of regulatory T cells in long-lasting Graves disease (dated by TCRdb to 2020 to 2023). Library construction relied on multiplex PCR. The sequencing machine was an Illumina HiSeq 4000. To build TCR beta libraries, CDR3 regions were amplified by Arm-PCR using iRepertoire HTBI primers. In-frame beta chains were kept once TCRdb had trimmed the public reads at Q25 with fastp and called clones with MiXCR. Rows with a matching CDR3 protein are joined into one entry that keeps the most common DNA and genes. This sample comprises about 440,000 distinct CDR3 sequences, roughly 15% of them detected only once. Together, the top ten hold 23% of the sample. The time point label, read with the paper, signifies: newly diagnosed GD, antithyroid drugs for less than 3 months. RNA was extracted from PBMCs in TRIzol for both TCR sequencing and RNA sequencing.

These data were also reused for a study on T cells in Graves' hyperthyroidism and ophthalmopathy.

This sample comprised peripheral blood mononuclear cells (PBMCs), obtained at new diagnosis, from a patient treated with antithyroid drugs. The receptors derive from a woman between 18 and 29 years old with Graves disease. Donor details come from another sample of the same person, matched by shared clones.

In this sample, this clonotype turned up many times. This chain links TRBV5-5 with TRBJ1-1; D is perhaps TRBD1 (5 bases). Germline values: CDR1 SGHKS, CDR2 YYEKEE (reference sequence). The ends were cut back, 0 bases at V and 4 bases at J, with 10 bases in the middle. There are 14 residues in the CDR3. DNA for the CDR3: TGTGCCAGCAGCTTGGAGGGGTTTAGCACTGAAGCTTTCTTT. This codes for CASSLEGFSTEAFF.

This clonotype was counted at least ten times. The V call is TRBV7-8, the J call TRBJ2-7; possibly TRBD2 for D (5 bases). Trimming left V 5 bases short and J 6 bases short, with 17 bases between. Germline V gives CDR1 SGHVS, CDR2 FQNEAQ. This CDR3 is 14 amino acids long. CDR3 region: CASSPSRTRGEQYF. The CDR3 DNA follows: TGTGCCAGCAGCCCTTCTAGGACTCGGGGCGAGCAGTACTTC.

The chain combines TRBV5-1 with TRBJ2-1; 12 nucleotides line up with TRBD2. The CDR3 runs 17 residues. The V segment lost 2 bases and the J segment 10 bases; nucleotides outside the gene matches: 13. CDR1 is SGHRS, CDR2 YFSETQ, per germline. CDR3 nucleotides: TGCGCCAGCAGCTTACAGCTGACTAGCGGGAGAACCTACGAGCAGTTCTTC. The encoded protein is CASSLQLTSGRTYEQFF. The full variable domain, completed using reference TRBV5-1 and TRBJ2-1, is KAGVTQTPRYLIKTRGQQVTLSCSPISGHRSVSWYQQTPGQGLQFLFEYFSETQRNKGNFPGRFSGRQFSNSRSEMNVSTLELGDSALYLCASSLQLTSGRTYEQFFGPGTRLTVL.

This clonotype was seen repeatedly, ten times or more. The chain links TRBV18 to TRBJ1-2; D perhaps matches TRBD1 (5 bases). CDR1 is KGHSH and CDR2 is LQKENI in the germline V gene. V gave up 3 bases and J gave up 0 bases, with 8 bases separating them. The CDR3 is 14 amino acids. CDR3 loop: CASSPAGSNYGYTF. CDR3 bases: TGTGCCAGCTCACCGGCAGGGTCTAACTATGGCTACACCTTC.

This clonotype has only a few counts. The V call is TRBV9, the J call TRBJ2-1; 7 bases map to TRBD1. Germline V lookup: CDR1 SGDLS, CDR2 YYNGEE. The CDR3 extends over 16 amino acids. Trimming at V came to 3 bases and at J to 3 bases, leaving 9 bases not matched to a gene. CDR3 protein: CASSGRGQSYYNEQFF. The CDR3 nucleotides read TGTGCCAGCAGCGGCCGGGGACAGAGCTACTACAATGAGCAGTTCTTC.

Comments on this clonotype: This could be a read error, since a much larger clone is one nucleotide away. This CDR3 is CASSQVHQGDHDEQFF. In nucleotides, the CDR3 is TGTGCCAGCAGCCAAGTTCACCAGGGGGACCACGATGAGCAGTTCTTC. The V call is TRBV3-1, the J call TRBJ2-1; 7 positions match TRBD1. This CDR3 has 16 amino acids. The J segment lost 8 bases and the V segment lost 1 base, leaving 11 bases of the junction unmatched. Germline CDR1 reads LGHDT; CDR2 reads YNNKEL (reference sequence).

This clonotype was observed at least ten times. The rearrangement uses TRBV7-2 and TRBJ2-7, with 12 positions matching TRBD2. The CDR3 extends over 15 amino acids. The J segment lost 5 bases and the V segment lost 1 base, leaving 3 bases of the junction unmatched. Germline CDR1 reads SGHTA; CDR2 reads FQGNSA. The CDR3 loop is CASSLGLAGANEQYF. DNA for the CDR3: TGTGCCAGCAGCTTAGGACTAGCGGGAGCTAACGAGCAGTACTTC.

This clonotype has ten or more counts. The V gene is TRBV2, the J gene TRBJ1-5; D call uncertain. CDR1 and CDR2 from the germline V gene are SNHLY and FYNNEI. The V end lost 2 bases, the J end lost 1 base, and 6 bases lay between the germline ends. The CDR3 totals 14 residues. The CDR3 sequence: CASSEYFSNQPQHF. CDR3 nucleotides: TGTGCCAGCAGTGAATATTTCAGCAATCAGCCCCAGCATTTT.